The clone carrying this TCR beta chain was seen ten or more times. As yet, its antigen is unknown. The sample belongs to a study of identical twins. The authors used template switching to add a universal primer site and gave cDNA unique molecular identifiers. TCRdb itself ran the 5' RACE reads through MiXCR, one entry per CDR3 protein. Among about 240,000 distinct CDR3 sequences listed, roughly 10% were seen once. The study, taken as a whole, reports: Among monozygotic twins, out-of-frame TCR alpha sharing exceeded what models predicted. Interpretation of the results relied on cross-sectional statistical analysis and not on following the same donors.

Trimming took off 0 bases at V and 4 bases at J, with 19 bases between the two ends. CDR3 length: 17 amino acids. CDR1 DFQATT and CDR2 SNEGSKA come from the germline V gene (reference sequence). This receptor was identified in a man between 50 and 59 years old in good health. The sample consisted of memory T cells sorted from blood. The chain is built from TRBV20-1 and TRBJ2-4, with a tentative D call TRBD2 (5 bases). The CDR3 nucleotides are TGCAGTGCTAGAGATACGAAGGAGGACCAATGGAAAAACATTCAGTACTTC. This translates into CSARDTKEDQWKNIQYF.